The entry below gives a single T cell receptor beta chain sequence along with its context. The antigen remains undetermined. The data were obtained in a study of blood T cells in healthy people across ages. Study observations and caveats: The percentage of naive T cells correlated strongly with TCR beta diversity.

Using a J-beta primer mix together with a sample-barcoded 5' primer, a second PCR was run for about 7 to 12 cycles. The study obtained at least 3 million CDR3-containing paired-end reads from every sample. From the 5' RACE reads, TCRdb called clonotypes with MiXCR, one entry per CDR3 protein. The data hold around 1.5 million distinct CDR3 sequences, with 30% to 40% observed a single time. The authors isolated at least 7 million PBMCs per sample. This CDR3 spans 17 amino acids. The V gene's germline CDR1 is SGHRS and CDR2 YFSETQ. V was pared by 4 bases and J by 4 bases, with 11 bases of the junction left unmatched.

This sequence originates from a young woman in good health. Sequenced material: blood. This chain uses TRBV5-1 with TRBJ2-5; 12 bases line up with TRBD1. Here the CDR3 reads CASSKERDRGPLETQYF. DNA of the CDR3: TGCGCCAGCAGCAAAGAAAGGGACAGGGGGCCGCTAGAGACCCAGTACTTC.